A single sample gave rise to the 4 T cell receptor beta chains below, sequenced in a study of tumor-infiltrating lymphocytes in primary liver carcinoma. Co-extracting RNA and DNA was done with roughly 17-32 mg of unsorted bulk tissue as input. The investigators made TCR beta cDNA from approximately 500 ng total RNA, using a constant-region primer. Libraries for TCR beta were built through three nested multiplex PCR rounds, which together made up a slightly modified ARM-PCR procedure. In the first two PCR rounds, TRBV1-TRBV30 forward primers were paired with a C-beta reverse primer, and each round lasted nine to ten cycles. From the multiplex PCR reads, TCRdb called clonotypes with MiXCR, one entry per CDR3 protein. The sample includes 84,000 or so distinct CDR3 sequences, approximately 70% of them seen just once. The sequenced material came from liver tumor tissue from sampling region 1. Subset indicated: tumor region T1, superior pole. The origin of the receptors is a man in his forties with primary liver carcinoma and hepatitis B virus infection.

This chain links TRBV4-1 with TRBJ2-1; 7 bases line up with TRBD2. Germline loops: CDR1 MGHRA, CDR2 YSYEKL. CDR3 length equals 15 residues. As DNA, the CDR3 is TGCGACAACAGCCACCAGCGGGGCAATAACAATGAGCAGTTCTTC. Translating it yields CDNSHQRGNNNEQFF.

In its sample, this clonotype was seen a few times. A much larger clonotype is one base distant, so this may be a read error. The chain combines TRBV28 with TRBJ1-1, with TRBD1 as a possible D gene (5 bases). The germline gives CDR1 MDHEN, CDR2 SYDVKM. Trimming cost V 7 bases and J 1 base, with 16 bases left between them. The CDR3 has 15 residues. This CDR3 is CASNPATGGNTEAFF. In nucleotides, the CDR3 is TGTGCCAGCAATCCCGCGACGGGGGGGAACACTGAAGCTTTCTTT. The variable domain in full, with the rest retrieved from reference TRBV28 and TRBJ1-1, is DVKVTQSSRYLVKRTGEKVFLECVQDMDHENMFWYRQDPGLGLRLIYFSYDVKMKEKGDIPEGYSVSREKKERFSLILESASTNQTSMYLCASNPATGGNTEAFFGQGTRLTVV.

This clonotype was recorded only once. Mismatch with germline at one junction end may stem from a read error. The chain uses TRBV6-6 and TRBJ2-3, with 7 bases identical to TRBD1. Germline lookup yields CDR1 MNHNY and CDR2 SVGAGI (reference sequence). There are 12 residues in the CDR3. CDR3 DNA: TGTGTCAGCGGTACGGACAGGCCGACGCAGTATTTT. Translating gives CVSGTDRPTQYF.

On this clonotype itself: Germline is not matched at one junction end, which may reflect a read error. The genes are TRBV29-1 and TRBJ1-3, with D tentatively TRBD1 (5 bases). Germline V gene lookup returns CDR1 SQVTM and CDR2 ANQGSEA. The CDR3 is 12 residues long. The CDR3: CCVGDSGNTIYF. The CDR3 DNA sequence: TGCTGCGTTGGAGACAGTGGAAACACCATATATTTT.